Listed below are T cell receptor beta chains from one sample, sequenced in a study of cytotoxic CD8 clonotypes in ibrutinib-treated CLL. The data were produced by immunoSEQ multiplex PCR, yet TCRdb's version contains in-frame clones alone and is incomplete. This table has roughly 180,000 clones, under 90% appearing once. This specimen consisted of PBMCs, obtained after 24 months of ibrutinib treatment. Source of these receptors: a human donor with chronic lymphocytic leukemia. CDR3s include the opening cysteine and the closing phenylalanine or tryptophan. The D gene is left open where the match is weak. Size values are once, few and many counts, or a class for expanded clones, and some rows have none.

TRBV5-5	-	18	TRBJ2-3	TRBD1	TGTGCCAGCAGCCCCGGAAACAGGGGGGCCCTTAGCACAGATACGCAGTATTTT	CASSPGNRGALSTDTQYF
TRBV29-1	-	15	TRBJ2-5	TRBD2	TGCAGCGTTGAGTTCTCGGGGGTGGGGGGGGAGACCCAGTACTTC	CSVEFSGVGGETQYF
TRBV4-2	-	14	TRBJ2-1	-	TGTGCCAGCAGCCAAGACTCTAGGTACAATGAGCAGTTCTTC	CASSQDSRYNEQFF
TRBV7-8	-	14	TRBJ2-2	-	TGTGCCAGCAGCATCAGACAGGTCAGAGGGGAGCTGTTTTTT	CASSIRQVRGELFF
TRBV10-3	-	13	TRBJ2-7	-	TGTGCCATCAGTGACCCCTCGACCTACGAGCAGTACTTC	CAISDPSTYEQYF
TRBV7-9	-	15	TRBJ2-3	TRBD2	TGTGCCAGCAGCTCGCGGGGGGCCCCCAGGGATACGCAGTATTTT	CASSSRGAPRDTQYF
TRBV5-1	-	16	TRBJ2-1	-	TGCGCCAGCAGCTTGGTCGCCGCGGCTCTCTACAATGAGCAGTTCTTC	CASSLVAAALYNEQFF
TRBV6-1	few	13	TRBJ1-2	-	TGTGCCAGCACCGGCGGAGGGAGCTATGGCTACACCTTC	CASTGGGSYGYTF
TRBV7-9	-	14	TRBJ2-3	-	TGTGCCAGCAGCTTAAGGGGGGGCGGCGATACGCAGTATTTT	CASSLRGGGDTQYF
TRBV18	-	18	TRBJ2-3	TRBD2	TGTGCCAGCTCATCAAAATCCGGACTAGCGGGAGATCGAGATACGCAGTATTTT	CASSSKSGLAGDRDTQYF
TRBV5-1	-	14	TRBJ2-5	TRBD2	TGCGCCAGCAGTCGGGGGGGACGCCAAGAGACCCAGTACTTC	CASSRGGRQETQYF
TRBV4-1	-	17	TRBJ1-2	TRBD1	TGCGCCAGCAGCCAAGAGGAGACAGGGATGCCTAACTATGGCTACACCTTC	CASSQEETGMPNYGYTF
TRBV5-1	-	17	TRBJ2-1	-	TGCGCCAGCAGCCTCGGACTGGACTTGGGATCCTACAATGAGCAGTTCTTC	CASSLGLDLGSYNEQFF
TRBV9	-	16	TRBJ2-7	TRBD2	TGTGCCAGCAGCGCAGGGACTAGCGGGGCCCAATATGTGCAGTACTTC	CASSAGTSGAQYVQYF
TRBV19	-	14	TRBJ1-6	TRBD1	TGTGCCAGTAGTGGGACAGTGGAGAATTCACCCCTCCACTTT	CASSGTVENSPLHF
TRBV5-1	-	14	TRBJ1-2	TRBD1	TGCGCCAGCAGCCCGGGACAGGGCTCGAGCGGCTACACCTTC	CASSPGQGSSGYTF
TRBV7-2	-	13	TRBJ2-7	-	TGTGCCAGCAGCCCCGAGGCTAGCAACGAGCAGTACTTC	CASSPEASNEQYF
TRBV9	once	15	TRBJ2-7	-	TGTGCCAGCAGCGTCGACGGGCGGGTTACCTACGAGCAGTACTTC	CASSVDGRVTYEQYF
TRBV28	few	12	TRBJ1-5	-	TGTGCCAGCAGTGGTAGCAATCAGCCCCAGCATTTT	CASSGSNQPQHF
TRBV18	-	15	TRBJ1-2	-	TGTGCCAGCTCATTTCTTTCGGAAAACCCCCTTGAGGACACCTTC	CASSFLSENPLEDTF
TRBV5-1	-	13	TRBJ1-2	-	TGCGCCAGCAGCTTGCAGGGAAGAGATGGCTACACCTTC	CASSLQGRDGYTF
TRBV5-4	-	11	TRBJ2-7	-	TGTGCCAGCAGCTTGACCTACGAGCAGTACTTC	CASSLTYEQYF
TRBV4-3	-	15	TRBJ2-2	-	TGCGCCAGCAGCCAACCCCGGGACGGAGCCGGGGAGCTGTTTTTT	CASSQPRDGAGELFF
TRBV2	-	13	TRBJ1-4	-	TGTGCCAGCGGGATAGACTTGGGAGAAAAACTGTTTTTT	CASGIDLGEKLFF
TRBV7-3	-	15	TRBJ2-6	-	TGTGCCAGCAGCTTATTCGGCGGAGGGGCCAACGTCCTGACTTTC	CASSLFGGGANVLTF